The rows below give T cell receptor beta chains drawn from one sample of a study of T cell repertoires in cytomegalovirus infection. Using its own MiXCR run on the reads, TCRdb lists one record per CDR3 protein. The profile shows about 450,000 distinct CDR3 sequences, approximately 33% of them singletons. The sample comprised PBMCs. The receptors come from a human donor in good health (CMV status not recorded). Some clones in this sample may be carry-over from other donors' samples. Each CDR3 is given with its conserved first and last residue. The order of the fields is clone size, D gene, V gene, J gene, CDR3 protein, CDR3 DNA. A D gene is named only where the DNA matches it firmly. Clone size is shown for a subset of rows, as once, few, many or a class of expanded clone.

clone_size: NA
d_call: TRBD1
v_call: TRBV6-1
j_call: TRBJ2-2
cdr3_aa: CASSRETGGSGELFF
cdr3_nt: TGTGCCAGCAGCCGCGAAACAGGGGGTTCCGGGGAGCTGTTTTTT

clone_size: NA
d_call: NA
v_call: TRBV5-4
j_call: TRBJ2-2
cdr3_aa: CASSVVGGDTGELFF
cdr3_nt: TGTGCCAGCAGCGTTGTTGGAGGGGACACCGGGGAGCTGTTTTTT

clone_size: NA
d_call: TRBD1
v_call: TRBV4-3
j_call: TRBJ1-1
cdr3_aa: CSSSQHTTGTNTEAFF
cdr3_nt: TGCTCCAGCAGCCAACATACGACAGGGACGAACACTGAAGCTTTCTTT

clone_size: NA
d_call: NA
v_call: TRBV10-3
j_call: TRBJ2-1
cdr3_aa: CAISEELPISEQFF
cdr3_nt: TGTGCCATCAGTGAGGAACTACCAATATCCGAGCAGTTCTTC

clone_size: NA
d_call: TRBD1
v_call: TRBV19
j_call: TRBJ1-5
cdr3_aa: CASSTLTGQGNQPQHF
cdr3_nt: TGTGCCAGTAGTACCTTGACAGGGCAAGGCAATCAGCCCCAGCATTTT

clone_size: few
d_call: TRBD1
v_call: TRBV19
j_call: TRBJ2-5
cdr3_aa: CASSTGTGSGRETQYF
cdr3_nt: TGTGCCAGTAGTACAGGGACAGGGTCTGGGAGAGAGACCCAGTACTTC

clone_size: NA
d_call: NA
v_call: TRBV4-3
j_call: TRBJ1-2
cdr3_aa: CASSQVRTEGISF
cdr3_nt: TGCGCCAGCAGCCAAGTCCGCACGGAAGGGATCTCCTTC

clone_size: NA
d_call: NA
v_call: TRBV20-1
j_call: TRBJ1-6
cdr3_aa: CSARGGEGLSSPLHF
cdr3_nt: TGCAGTGCTAGAGGGGGAGAGGGTTTAAGTTCACCCCTCCACTTT

clone_size: few
d_call: NA
v_call: TRBV5-4
j_call: TRBJ2-1
cdr3_aa: CASSLGRIGNEQFF
cdr3_nt: TGTGCCAGCAGCTTGGGGAGGATCGGCAATGAGCAGTTCTTC

clone_size: few
d_call: TRBD1
v_call: TRBV6-1
j_call: TRBJ2-7
cdr3_aa: CASLGQGDEQYF
cdr3_nt: TGTGCCAGCTTGGGGCAGGGGGACGAGCAGTACTTC

clone_size: NA
d_call: NA
v_call: TRBV4-1
j_call: TRBJ1-4
cdr3_aa: CASSQVAGPSEKLFF
cdr3_nt: TGCGCCAGCAGCCAAGTGGCAGGACCCTCTGAAAAACTGTTTTTT

clone_size: NA
d_call: NA
v_call: TRBV29-1
j_call: TRBJ2-3
cdr3_aa: CSVVVATLSTDTQYF
cdr3_nt: TGCAGCGTTGTGGTTGCTACGCTGAGCACAGATACGCAGTATTTT

clone_size: many
d_call: NA
v_call: TRBV7-9
j_call: TRBJ2-1
cdr3_aa: CASSSSRGALYNEQFF
cdr3_nt: TGTGCCAGCAGCTCCTCCCGGGGGGCCCTATACAATGAGCAGTTCTTC

clone_size: NA
d_call: NA
v_call: TRBV18
j_call: TRBJ2-3
cdr3_aa: CASSPLPRMGHTDTQYF
cdr3_nt: TGTGCCAGCTCACCTCTACCTCGGATGGGCCACACAGATACGCAGTATTTT

clone_size: NA
d_call: NA
v_call: TRBV18
j_call: TRBJ1-5
cdr3_aa: CASSPGMPRNQPQHF
cdr3_nt: TGTGCCAGCTCACCGGGCATGCCTCGCAATCAGCCCCAGCATTTT

clone_size: few
d_call: TRBD1
v_call: TRBV9
j_call: TRBJ1-6
cdr3_aa: CASSVEGTGGSPLHF
cdr3_nt: TGTGCCAGCAGCGTAGAGGGGACAGGGGGATCACCCCTCCACTTT

clone_size: NA
d_call: NA
v_call: TRBV3-1
j_call: TRBJ1-1
cdr3_aa: CASSHQPANTEAFF
cdr3_nt: TGTGCCAGCAGCCATCAGCCGGCGAACACTGAAGCTTTCTTT

clone_size: many
d_call: NA
v_call: TRBV7-2
j_call: TRBJ2-3
cdr3_aa: CASSFKGSTQYF
cdr3_nt: TGTGCCAGCAGCTTTAAGGGGTCGACGCAGTATTTT

clone_size: few
d_call: NA
v_call: TRBV30
j_call: TRBJ1-6
cdr3_aa: CAWSIDSSYNSPLHF
cdr3_nt: TGTGCCTGGAGCATAGACAGTTCCTATAATTCACCCCTCCACTTT

clone_size: many
d_call: NA
v_call: TRBV7-8
j_call: TRBJ2-3
cdr3_aa: CASSFEGGPTDTQYF
cdr3_nt: TGTGCCAGCAGCTTTGAGGGGGGCCCCACAGATACGCAGTATTTT

clone_size: NA
d_call: NA
v_call: TRBV24-1
j_call: TRBJ2-5
cdr3_aa: CATRAGASQETQYF
cdr3_nt: TGTGCCACCAGAGCCGGGGCATCCCAAGAGACCCAGTACTTC

clone_size: NA
d_call: TRBD2
v_call: TRBV20-1
j_call: TRBJ2-1
cdr3_aa: CSAKWTRDHEQFF
cdr3_nt: TGCAGTGCTAAGTGGACTAGGGACCATGAGCAGTTCTTC

clone_size: NA
d_call: TRBD1
v_call: TRBV6-5
j_call: TRBJ1-6
cdr3_aa: CASTRRQGNSPLHF
cdr3_nt: TGTGCCAGCACCCGACGACAGGGGAATTCACCCCTCCACTTT

clone_size: NA
d_call: TRBD1
v_call: TRBV2
j_call: TRBJ2-1
cdr3_aa: CASSAGRGQNEQFF
cdr3_nt: TGTGCCAGCAGTGCTGGAAGGGGGCAGAATGAGCAGTTCTTC

clone_size: NA
d_call: TRBD1
v_call: TRBV20-1
j_call: TRBJ1-5
cdr3_aa: CSAERQGTYSNQPQHF
cdr3_nt: TGCAGTGCAGAACGACAGGGCACTTATAGCAATCAGCCCCAGCATTTT

clone_size: NA
d_call: NA
v_call: TRBV11-1
j_call: TRBJ2-2
cdr3_aa: CASSFVDPRTGELFF
cdr3_nt: TGTGCCAGCAGCTTTGTCGACCCCCGCACCGGGGAGCTGTTTTTT

clone_size: few
d_call: TRBD2
v_call: TRBV7-2
j_call: TRBJ2-7
cdr3_aa: CASSLERGTSYEQYF
cdr3_nt: TGTGCCAGCAGCTTAGAGCGGGGGACTTCCTACGAGCAGTACTTC

clone_size: NA
d_call: TRBD1
v_call: TRBV11-2
j_call: TRBJ2-5
cdr3_aa: CASSPRDRGLETQYF
cdr3_nt: TGTGCCAGCAGCCCTCGGGACAGGGGGCTTGAGACCCAGTACTTC

clone_size: NA
d_call: NA
v_call: TRBV12-3/TRBV12-4
j_call: TRBJ2-2
cdr3_aa: CASSFASALGTGELFF
cdr3_nt: TGTGCCAGCAGTTTCGCCTCGGCCCTGGGGACCGGGGAGCTGTTTTTT

clone_size: many
d_call: TRBD1
v_call: TRBV7-2
j_call: TRBJ2-7
cdr3_aa: CASSQPGTAYEQYF
cdr3_nt: TGTGCCAGCAGCCAACCTGGGACAGCCTACGAGCAGTACTTC

clone_size: NA
d_call: TRBD2
v_call: TRBV7-8
j_call: TRBJ2-6
cdr3_aa: CASSRRIAGAPLSGGANVLTF
cdr3_nt: TGTGCCAGCAGCCGCCGGATAGCGGGGGCTCCCCTTTCAGGTGGGGCCAACGTCCTGACTTTC

clone_size: few
d_call: TRBD1
v_call: TRBV6-2/TRBV6-3
j_call: TRBJ1-5
cdr3_aa: CASSTGDRAAQPQHF
cdr3_nt: TGTGCCAGCAGTACTGGGGACAGGGCCGCTCAGCCCCAGCATTTT

clone_size: many
d_call: NA
v_call: TRBV7-2
j_call: TRBJ2-3
cdr3_aa: CASSSPHEGSTDTQYF
cdr3_nt: TGTGCCAGCAGCTCCCCCCACGAGGGCAGCACAGATACGCAGTATTTT

clone_size: few
d_call: TRBD2
v_call: TRBV20-1
j_call: TRBJ2-1
cdr3_aa: CSAGPRLAGEQFF
cdr3_nt: TGCAGTGCTGGCCCGAGACTAGCGGGTGAGCAGTTCTTC

clone_size: once
d_call: TRBD2
v_call: TRBV6-2/TRBV6-3
j_call: TRBJ2-1
cdr3_aa: CASSYGTSGGYNEQFF
cdr3_nt: TGTGCCAGCAGTTACGGGACTAGCGGGGGCTACAATGAGCAGTTCTTC

clone_size: few
d_call: NA
v_call: TRBV4-1
j_call: TRBJ2-1
cdr3_aa: CASSQEDRVEQFF
cdr3_nt: TGCGCCAGCAGCCAAGAAGACCGAGTTGAGCAGTTCTTC

clone_size: NA
d_call: NA
v_call: TRBV7-9
j_call: TRBJ1-3
cdr3_aa: CASSFNLARHSGNTIYF
cdr3_nt: TGTGCCAGCAGCTTTAATTTAGCTAGACACTCTGGAAACACCATATATTTT

clone_size: NA
d_call: TRBD2
v_call: TRBV20-1
j_call: TRBJ2-1
cdr3_aa: CSAEPLAGGHYNEQFF
cdr3_nt: TGCAGTGCCGAGCCACTAGCGGGGGGGCACTACAATGAGCAGTTCTTC

clone_size: many
d_call: TRBD2
v_call: TRBV7-2
j_call: TRBJ2-3
cdr3_aa: CASSLAGLVTDTQYF
cdr3_nt: TGTGCCAGCAGCTTAGCGGGACTAGTCACAGATACGCAGTATTTT

clone_size: NA
d_call: TRBD2
v_call: TRBV7-8
j_call: TRBJ2-1
cdr3_aa: CASSTRPGLAINEQFF
cdr3_nt: TGTGCCAGCAGCACGCGGCCGGGACTAGCGATAAATGAGCAGTTCTTC

clone_size: few
d_call: NA
v_call: TRBV5-1
j_call: TRBJ2-7
cdr3_aa: CASSPAPRQISYEQYF
cdr3_nt: TGCGCCAGCAGCCCGGCCCCACGACAGATTTCCTACGAGCAGTACTTC